Given below is one T cell receptor (beta chain) in context. Antigen unknown. MiXCR, run by TCRdb on the 5' RACE reads, gives a single entry per CDR3 protein. The table shows 1.5 million to 2 million distinct CDR3 sequences, with around 33% occurring only once. The sample originates from a study of identical twins. Study observations and caveats: For monozygotic twins, models underestimated out-of-frame TCR alpha sharing.

The germline CDR1 and CDR2 sequences are SQVTM and ANQGSEA. With 7 bases clipped from V and 7 bases from J, the junction kept 20 bases outside the gene matches. CDR3 size: 16 residues. This chain connects TRBV29-1 to TRBJ2-7, with 9 bases aligning to TRBD2. Sequences were obtained from cord blood. This clonotype was obtained from a newborn girl in good health. The CDR3 spells CSGTRFAGGLGDEQYF. CDR3 DNA: TGCAGCGGGACGAGATTTGCGGGAGGGCTCGGGGATGAGCAGTACTTC.